Described below is a single T cell receptor (beta chain) sequence and its context. The target antigen is unknown. The sample comes from a study of cytomegalovirus exposure and HLA in healthy donors. It was with 60 Vbeta and 13 Jbeta primers that the PCR ran. Profiling relied on immunoSEQ multiplex PCR, and the TCRdb table lists in-frame clones only, not all of them. The profile shows fewer than 200,000 clones, 79% of them singletons. The CDR3 runs to 17 residues. Germline CDR1 is MDHEN and CDR2 is SYDVKM. After removal of 3 bases from V and 5 bases from J, the junction contained 16 bases not matched to a gene. Notes on the study in general: It was only CMV serostatus that was available as immune exposure information. The study designated 150 or so TCR beta chains cytomegalovirus-associated. Earlier analysis yielded a pattern in which most TCR beta V segments were productive about 90% or about 30% of the time. Donors belonging to an Asian-associated ancestry cluster reportedly showed fewer N-insertions in productive TCRs than the 666-donor mean, according to what a later analysis found.

Sequencing input: PBMCs. This chain joins TRBV28 and TRBJ2-7, with 7 bases identical to TRBD2. This TCR came from a man aged 40-49 years in good health and CMV-seronegative. CDR3 in amino acids: CASSFASGGTVPNEQYF. Written as DNA, the CDR3 is TGTGCCAGCAGTTTCGCCTCGGGGGGAACAGTTCCTAACGAGCAGTACTTC.